The T cell receptor beta chain described here comes from a study of STAT3 mutations in large granular lymphocyte leukemia. Findings and caveats of the study: At least one immunodominant TCR beta clonotype appeared in every T-cell large granular lymphocyte leukemia patient. Differing intervals and regimens complicate linking therapy response to clone burden.

The germline CDR1 and CDR2 sequences are GTSNPN and SVGIG (reference sequence). Trimming took 4 bases from V and 7 from J; bases not matched to a gene: 6. The CDR3 totals 13 residues. Some 41,000 productive templates were obtained per sample on average. Sequencing used immunoSEQ multiplex PCR; TCRdb keeps in-frame clones, though not all of them. This sample carries under 35,000 clones, around 87% of them seen once, and the ten largest clones take roughly 12%. With respect to this clone: No antigen is known for it.

The rearrangement uses TRBV30 and TRBJ1-5; 8 nucleotides match TRBD1. The clonotype originates from a man aged 55 to 70 with T-cell large granular lymphocyte leukemia. Some clones in this sample may be carry-over from other donors' samples. Sequencing was done on a sample of peripheral blood mononuclear cells. For the CDR3, the DNA is TGTGCCTGGACGGACAGGGAAGAACAGCCCCAGCATTTT. It specifies CAWTDREEQPQHF.